The clone carrying this T cell receptor beta chain was found a few times. Its antigen is unknown. The data are from a study of CD8+ T cells in alopecia areata. Study as a whole: Among treated patients, oral tofacitinib was administered at 5 to 10 mg twice daily. The study's findings and limits: In lesional scalp, particularly from alopecia totalis/universalis, clonality was higher than in normal scalp.

TCR sequencing used cDNA made by reverse transcription of extracted RNA. Sequenced by immunoSEQ multiplex PCR; TCRdb stores in-frame clones only, minus some. The sample consists of around 140,000 clones, 45% to 60% of them appearing once. From germline, CDR1 is SQVTM and CDR2 ANQGSEA. Trimming removed 4 bases from V and 2 bases from J, with 12 bases in between. This CDR3 region has 14 residues. CD4+ and CD8+ T cells were sorted from PBMCs. V usage is TRBV29-1 and J usage is TRBJ1-5; unclear D gene. The sample here was CD4+ T cells sorted from blood, taken at week 0. The sequence was obtained from a human donor with alopecia areata. The CDR3 reads CSVGEMYGNQPQHF. CDR3 nucleotides: TGCAGCGTTGGGGAGATGTATGGCAATCAGCCCCAGCATTTT.